Shown below are 9 T cell receptor beta chains from a single sample sequenced in a study of cytomegalovirus exposure and HLA in healthy donors. Measured with immunoSEQ multiplex PCR; TCRdb has only the in-frame clones, and not every one. The sample records roughly 250,000 clones, 87% being singletons. The sequenced sample was PBMCs. All receptors come from a man younger than 35 in good health and CMV-seronegative.

The chain links TRBV5-1 to TRBJ2-3, with 12 bases identical to TRBD2. The CDR3 has 17 amino acids. The V gene's germline CDR1 is SGHRS and CDR2 YFSETQ. Trimming took 4 bases from V and 4 from J; bases not matched to a gene: 10. CDR3 amino acids: CASSVSSSGRAADTQYF. In DNA form, the CDR3 reads TGCGCCAGCAGCGTGAGTTCTAGCGGGAGGGCCGCAGATACGCAGTATTTT.

This chain links TRBV29-1 with TRBJ1-2; a possible D gene is TRBD1 (5 bases). This CDR3 is built from 12 residues. V lost 7 bases, J lost 3 bases, and 12 bases lay in between. Germline V gene lookup returns CDR1 SQVTM and CDR2 ANQGSEA. CDR3 in amino acids: CSGAGGDYGYTF. CDR3 bases: TGCAGCGGCGCTGGGGGGGACTATGGCTACACCTTC.

The chain has TRBV20-1 and TRBJ1-2; no clear D gene. V lost 1 base and J lost 12, with 12 bases in between. CDR1 is DFQATT, CDR2 SNEGSKA, per germline (reference sequence). This CDR3 is 11 amino acids long. CDR3 sequence reads: CSARVTQVDTF. As DNA, the CDR3 is TGCAGTGCTAGAGTTACCCAGGTAGACACCTTC.

This clone was seen just once. The chain has TRBV18 and TRBJ2-5; maybe TRBD1 (5 bases). The CDR3 totals 14 residues. Deletions cut 0 bases from V and 3 bases from J, with 8 bases between. Germline CDR1 reads KGHSH; CDR2 reads LQKENI. CDR3: CASSPPAGKETQYF. The CDR3 DNA follows: TGTGCCAGCTCACCACCGGCAGGGAAAGAGACCCAGTACTTC.

The rearrangement joins TRBV14 to TRBJ1-2, with TRBD1 as a possible D gene (5 bases). V lost 0 bases, J lost 5 bases, and 10 bases lay in between. This CDR3 spans 14 amino acids. Germline-derived CDR1 and CDR2 are SGHDN and FVKESK. The CDR3 DNA is TGTGCCAGCAGCCAAGAATTGGGGCCATATGGCTACACCTTC. It is translated as CASSQELGPYGYTF.

V usage is TRBV6-5 and J usage is TRBJ2-5, with D tentatively TRBD2 (6 bases). Germline V gene lookup returns CDR1 MNHEY and CDR2 SVGAGI. The CDR3 totals 15 residues. V lost 4 bases and J lost 0, with 12 bases in between. The CDR3 nucleotides are TGTGCCAGCAGTTCCCAGGACTACTACCAAGAGACCCAGTACTTC. This translates into CASSSQDYYQETQYF.

This chain connects TRBV4-2 to TRBJ2-4, with 7 bases fitting TRBD2. V shed 1 base, J shed 7 bases, and the junction held 10 bases outside the gene matches. The CDR3 consists of 16 residues. CDR1 and CDR2 from the germline V gene are LGHNA and YNFKEQ. The CDR3 here is CASSQGRAGVGNIQYF. The CDR3 coding sequence is TGTGCCAGCAGCCAAGGCCGGGCGGGAGTGGGGAACATTCAGTACTTC.

The CDR3: CASSLHLDSPLHF. Written as DNA, the CDR3 is TGTGCCAGCAGTCTTCATCTAGATTCACCCCTCCACTTT. This chain connects TRBV7-2 to TRBJ1-6; D remains ambiguous. The germline gives CDR1 SGHTA, CDR2 FQGNSA. Trimming pared 6 bases from V and 8 bases from J, leaving 11 bases between. The CDR3 runs 13 residues.

With respect to this clone: Within the sample, other DNA sequences also encode this same CDR3. The genes are TRBV20-1 and TRBJ1-2, with a weak D call TRBD1 (6 bases). The CDR3 length is 11 residues. V was trimmed by 6 bases and J by 4 bases, leaving 9 bases between them. CDR1 and CDR2 (germline): DFQATT, SNEGSKA (reference sequence). The CDR3 region has the DNA TGCAGTGCAACGGACAGCTATGGCTACACCTTC. Protein sequence: CSATDSYGYTF.